This T cell receptor beta chain was found in a study of T cells in Graves' hyperthyroidism and ophthalmopathy. General observations from the study: The model made its ophthalmopathy prediction, and onset followed a median approximately 6 months later. Clonotypes that were expanded in thyroid above 0.001 mostly appeared in blood too.

The germline V gene encodes CDR1 SGHKS and CDR2 YYEKEE (reference sequence). There are 13 residues in the CDR3. V lost 4 bases and J lost 2, with 6 bases in between. With regard to this clonotype: What it binds is not known.

The CDR3 regions of TCR beta were amplified from RNA transcripts. First-round RT-PCR with HTBI primers amplified the TCR CDR3 region. TCRdb fed the multiplex PCR reads into MiXCR, producing one record per CDR3 protein. The sample lists 150,000 to 200,000 distinct CDR3 sequences; roughly 10% were seen once. The origin of this receptor is a young woman with Graves' hyperthyroidism that later progressed to Graves' ophthalmopathy. The chain employs TRBV5-5 and TRBJ2-2; the D is unclear. The material sequenced was blood. CDR3 DNA sequence: TGTGCCAGCAGCCCTGTCAACACCGGGGAGCTGTTTTTT. This encodes CASSPVNTGELFF.